This T cell receptor beta chain was documented in a study of blood T cell repertoires in COVID-19 (dated by TCRdb to the early 2020s). Notes on the research overall: Collaborator samples came from the United States, Italy and Spain and covered acute and convalescent phases of COVID-19. The prospective study material was composed of cDNA or gDNA derived from T cells, B-cell-depleted T cells, or PBMCs. Subjects who had been exposed to COVID-19, were actively infected with it, or had recovered from it provided the deeply sampled blood TCRbeta repertoires that made up the dataset. The repertoires were released in a freely available public database intended as a resource for research on the immune response to SARS-CoV-2. The samples were drawn from the first 160 participants of the ongoing ImmuneRACE study and from 1,254 subjects provided by 6 global collaborators. Sample metadata almost always included a de-identified subject ID, COVID-19 status, age in years and sex. Where available, HLA class I and class II types were obtained from metadata supplied by the sample provider rather than from assay-based typing.

From the cysteine up to the phenylalanine, the CDR3 has a length of 15 residues. Left in the record is the CDR3 DNA by itself, 45 bases read in frame from the first base. V trim: 4 bases; J trim: 2 bases; unmatched bases: 5. CDR1 SGDLS and CDR2 YYNGEE were looked up in the germline V gene. TCRbeta CDR3 regions were amplified from genomic DNA by means of the immunoSEQ Assay, a bias-controlled multiplex PCR. The paper's data handling went like this. Within the assay, amplification of reference gene primers was used to estimate how many nucleated cells each sample contained. To quantify the absolute abundance of each unique TCRbeta CDR3 rearrangement, sequence reads were collapsed and filtered. For each sample, productive Simpson clonality was calculated as the square root of Simpson's diversity index across productive rearrangements. The clones in this table, taken by TCRdb from immuneACCESS, are in-frame only. Not every clone is retained; where verified, under half of the shortfall comes from an unresolved V gene, and the cause of the rest is unknown. V, J and clone size derive from that table, while D and trimming were established from the DNA sequence. Within this sample are approximately 300,000 clones, with about 80% of them counted one time only. The ten largest clonotypes hold about 15% of the sample.

One collaborating source in Seattle enrolled patients while the patients were actively infected and followed the patients over time throughout the course of disease. Each collaborating institution followed its own protocols to collect whole blood in K2EDTA tubes. For TCRbeta analysis, collaborators shipped samples as frozen whole blood, isolated PBMCs, or DNA extracted from either of those sample types. General study outcomes and caveats: How much clinical and demographic metadata was included differed by source and by participant, and the metadata was provided uncurated.

Remarks on this clone: Its antigen is currently not known. Base qualities are not provided; no much larger clone lies one nucleotide away.

Recombination connected TRBV9 to TRBJ2-1; 8 junctional bases match TRBD1. The sequenced sample was peripheral blood. This TCR was recovered from a person aged 70 to 85 with COVID-19, enrolled during active disease. The nucleotides read TGTGCCAGCAGCTTACAGGGGGACCCCTACAATGAGCAGTTCTTC. This is translated as CASSLQGDPYNEQFF.